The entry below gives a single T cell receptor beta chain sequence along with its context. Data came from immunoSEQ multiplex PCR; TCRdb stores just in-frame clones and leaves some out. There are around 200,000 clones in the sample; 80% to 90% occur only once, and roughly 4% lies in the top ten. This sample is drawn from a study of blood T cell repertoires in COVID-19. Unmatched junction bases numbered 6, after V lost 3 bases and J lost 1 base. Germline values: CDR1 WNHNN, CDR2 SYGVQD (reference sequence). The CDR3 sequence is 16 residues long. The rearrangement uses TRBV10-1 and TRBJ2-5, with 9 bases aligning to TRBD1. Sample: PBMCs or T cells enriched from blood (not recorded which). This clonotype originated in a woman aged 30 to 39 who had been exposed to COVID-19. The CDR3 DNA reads TGCGCCAGCAGTGATGGGACAGGGTACCTCCAAGAGACCCAGTACTTC. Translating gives CASSDGTGYLQETQYF.